The 21 T cell receptor beta chains reported below all come from one sample, sequenced in a study of blood T cell repertoires in COVID-19. Some clones are missing from TCRdb's copy, which holds only in-frame ones; the method was immunoSEQ multiplex PCR. The sample contains around 200,000 clones, 85% to 90% of which appear only once. The sequencing sample was made of peripheral blood. Receptors were obtained from a man aged 45 to 65 with acute or convalescent COVID-19.

The chain carries TRBV11-3 and TRBJ2-2; 10 nucleotides line up with TRBD2. The CDR3 is 17 residues long. V dropped 5 bases and J dropped 1; count of bases not matched to a gene: 7. CDR1 and CDR2 from the germline V gene are SGHNT and YENEEA. CDR3 in DNA: TGTGCCAGCAGCCCGGGATGGACTAGCGGGAACACCGGGGAGCTGTTTTTT. It is translated as CASSPGWTSGNTGELFF.

The V and J genes are TRBV5-4 and TRBJ1-2; possible D gene TRBD1, 6 bases. With 1 base removed from V and 4 bases from J, the gap between germline ends came to 8 bases. CDR1 is SGHNT and CDR2 is YYREEE in the germline V gene (reference sequence). This CDR3 has 13 amino acids. The chain's CDR3 is CASSLKGGYGYTF. CDR3 sequence (DNA): TGTGCCAGCAGCTTGAAAGGGGGCTATGGCTACACCTTC.

This clone showed up just once. This chain connects TRBV7-8 to TRBJ1-2; TRBD1 agrees at 7 bases. The germline gives CDR1 SGHVS, CDR2 FQNEAQ. J lost 2 bases, V lost 5 bases, and 5 bases had no gene match. There are 14 residues in the CDR3. The CDR3 sequence: CASSVRDRNYGYTF. The CDR3 region has the DNA TGTGCCAGCAGCGTCCGGGACAGAAACTATGGCTACACCTTC.

The V gene is TRBV6-5, the J gene TRBJ2-7; 8 bases match TRBD1. Germline loops: CDR1 MNHEY, CDR2 SVGAGI. V was pared by 5 bases and J by 4 bases, with 7 bases of the junction left unmatched. CDR3 length: 14 residues. The CDR3 reads CASSPRDRTYEQYF. The CDR3 nucleotides read TGTGCCAGCAGTCCCCGGGACAGGACTTACGAGCAGTACTTC.

The J gene is TRBJ1-2, the V gene TRBV6-5, with 9 bases aligning to TRBD1. Germline V gene lookup returns CDR1 MNHEY and CDR2 SVGAGI. The CDR3 extends over 13 amino acids. J gave up 4 bases and V 7 bases, and 4 bases lay outside the gene matches. DNA of the CDR3: TGTGCCAGCAAGCGGACAGGGGTCTATGGCTACACCTTC. Protein sequence: CASKRTGVYGYTF.

The rearrangement uses TRBV6-5 and TRBJ1-1; D is perhaps TRBD1 (5 bases). V was trimmed by 8 bases and J by 5 bases, leaving 21 bases between them. The CDR3 runs 15 residues. Per germline, CDR1 MNHEY and CDR2 SVGAGI. CDR3 sequence reads: CASRDTTAGWTEAFF. The DNA for the CDR3 is TGTGCCAGCCGCGACACGACAGCGGGATGGACTGAAGCTTTCTTT.

This chain uses TRBV4-1 with TRBJ1-1; 9 positions match TRBD1. V lost 1 base, J lost 0 bases, and 6 bases stayed unmatched. Germline CDR1 is MGHRA and CDR2 is YSYEKL. CDR3 length: 17 amino acids. The CDR3, as DNA: TGCGCCAGCAGCCAAGGGACAGGGGTTTTAATGAACACTGAAGCTTTCTTT. Its protein is CASSQGTGVLMNTEAFF.

V usage is TRBV5-6 and J usage is TRBJ1-4; 9 bases match TRBD1. The V and J ends lost 4 bases and 14 bases, in that order; junction bases with no gene match: 9. Germline-derived CDR1 and CDR2 are SGHDT and YYEEEE. There are 13 residues in the CDR3. The CDR3: CASSPDRGLLLFF. In DNA, the CDR3 is TGTGCCAGCAGCCCGGACAGGGGCTTACTTCTGTTTTTT.

This clone was counted once. The CDR3 DNA reads as TGTGCCAGCAGCAACAGGGCCATGAACACTGAAGCTTTCTTT. It codes for CASSNRAMNTEAFF. This chain links TRBV27 with TRBJ1-1; tentatively, D is TRBD1 (6 bases). Trimming removed 6 bases at V and 0 bases at J, with 11 bases between. The germline V gene has CDR1 MNHEY and CDR2 SMNVEV (reference sequence). The CDR3 is 14 amino acids.

The chain combines TRBV29-1 with TRBJ1-1; unclear D gene. CDR3 length: 12 amino acids. CDR1 is SQVTM and CDR2 is ANQGSEA in the germline V gene. Trimming took 8 bases from V and 1 from J, leaving 11 bases between them. The CDR3 DNA is TGCAGCACCGGGAGTTGGAACACTGAAGCTTTCTTT. It encodes CSTGSWNTEAFF. Looking up the rest from reference TRBV29-1 and TRBJ1-1 gives the full variable domain: SAVISQKPSRDICQRGTSLTIQCQVDSQVTMMFWYRQQPGQSLTLIATANQGSEATYESGFVIDKFPISRPNLTFSTLTVSNMSPEDSSIYLCSTGSWNTEAFFGQGTRLTVV.

The rearrangement joins TRBV18 to TRBJ2-5, with 7 nucleotides matching TRBD1. This CDR3 has 15 residues. The trim removed 3 bases at V and 4 bases at J, leaving 8 bases unmatched. CDR1 and CDR2 (germline): KGHSH, LQKENI. This CDR3 reads CASSPPRTGGETQYF. The CDR3 nucleotides read TGTGCCAGCTCACCCCCCCGGACAGGAGGAGAGACCCAGTACTTC.

CDR3 sequence reads: CASRDLGHSYNEQFF. Here the CDR3 DNA reads TGTGCCAGCAGGGATTTGGGACACTCTTACAATGAGCAGTTCTTC. The chain uses TRBV6-5 and TRBJ2-1, with D possibly TRBD1 on 6 matching bases. The V gene's germline CDR1 is MNHEY and CDR2 SVGAGI. V lost 6 bases, J lost 4 bases, and 16 bases lay in between. The CDR3 covers 15 residues.

V is TRBV5-1 and J is TRBJ1-1, with 11 positions matching TRBD1. CDR1 SGHRS and CDR2 YFSETQ come from the germline V gene. The CDR3 runs to 16 residues. The ends lost 3 bases at V and 1 base at J; junction bases unmatched: 5. The CDR3 region is CASSSDRGQGNTEAFF. The CDR3 bases are TGCGCCAGCAGCTCGGACAGGGGGCAGGGGAACACTGAAGCTTTCTTT.

The rearrangement links TRBV19 to TRBJ1-4, with D possibly TRBD1 on 6 matching bases. The CDR3 has 14 residues. Per the germline V gene, CDR1 is LNHDA and CDR2 is SQIVND (reference sequence). V was cut by 3 bases and J by 7 bases, with 12 bases left in between. CDR3 sequence (DNA): TGTGCCAGTAGTATTTCAGGGGCCTCTGAAAAACTGTTTTTT. Translation gives CASSISGASEKLFF.

The rearrangement joins TRBV7-9 to TRBJ2-1; TRBD2 matches at 7 bases. The junction had 4 bases not matched to a gene; V was cut back by 1 base and J by 4 bases. The germline gives CDR1 SEHNR, CDR2 FQNEAQ (reference sequence). The CDR3 totals 15 residues. CDR3 amino acids: CASSLDSSGYNEQFF. CDR3 DNA: TGTGCCAGCAGCTTAGATTCTAGCGGATACAATGAGCAGTTCTTC.

This chain joins TRBV6-4 and TRBJ2-2; a possible D gene is TRBD1 (6 bases). This CDR3 is 16 amino acids long. The V gene lost 6 bases and the J gene lost 4 bases, with 18 bases spanning the gap. Germline CDR1 MRHNA, CDR2 SNTAGT. The CDR3 loop reads CASSPRGGLGTGELFF. The CDR3 region has the DNA TGTGCCAGCAGCCCGCGAGGGGGTCTTGGCACCGGGGAGCTGTTTTTT.

This sequence joins TRBV4-1 and TRBJ1-3, with D perhaps TRBD1 (6 bases). The germline CDR1 and CDR2 sequences are MGHRA and YSYEKL. The CDR3 extends over 16 amino acids. V was cut by 6 bases and J by 0 bases, with 15 bases left in between. CDR3 protein: CASRLGASNSGNTIYF. In nucleotides, the CDR3 is TGCGCCAGCAGACTGGGGGCCAGCAACTCTGGAAACACCATATATTTT.

This chain uses TRBV25-1 with TRBJ2-2, with TRBD2 as a possible D gene (5 bases). With 6 bases removed from V and 5 bases from J, the gap between germline ends came to 16 bases. The CDR3 loop spans 15 amino acids. Germline values: CDR1 MGHDK, CDR2 SYGVNS. Written as DNA, the CDR3 is TGTGCCAGCAGAGGAGGTCCTACGAGGACCGGGGAGCTGTTTTTT. As protein: CASRGGPTRTGELFF.

This clone has only one observation. The rearrangement joins TRBV9 to TRBJ2-7; a weak D match, TRBD1 (6 bases). The CDR3 sequence is 16 residues long. Trimming removed 4 bases at V and 0 bases at J, with 17 bases between. Germline assignment: CDR1 SGDLS and CDR2 YYNGEE. CDR3: CASSFGGNPNSYEQYF. The CDR3 DNA is TGTGCCAGCAGCTTTGGGGGCAACCCGAACTCCTACGAGCAGTACTTC.

The V gene is TRBV6-5, the J gene TRBJ1-1; 7 bases line up with TRBD1. V was clipped by 0 bases and J by 2 bases; unmatched bases: 6. Germline V gives CDR1 MNHEY, CDR2 SVGAGI. This CDR3 comprises 16 residues. CDR3 amino acids: CASSYSLTGINTEAFF. The CDR3 DNA sequence: TGTGCCAGCAGTTACTCCTTGACAGGGATTAACACTGAAGCTTTCTTT.

The rearrangement links TRBV6-1 to TRBJ2-5, with a weak D call TRBD1 (6 bases). Trimming took 1 base from V and 3 from J, leaving 9 bases between them. Germline assignment: CDR1 MNHNS and CDR2 SASEGT. The CDR3 length is 14 residues. The DNA for the CDR3 is TGTGCCAGCAGTGAAGGGGCAGGGGAAGAGACCCAGTACTTC. Its translation: CASSEGAGEETQYF.